This TCR beta chain was sequenced for a study of OX40 agonist ivuxolimab in advanced cancers. Across the study: Partial responses were achieved by three patients, of whom one had hepatocellular carcinoma and two had cutaneous melanoma. Study-wide points: The study did not work out the antigen specificity of the expanded peripheral T cells. On average, a greater number of expanded clones characterised CD8+ T cells relative to CD4+.

The CDR3 is 14 amino acids. Trimming left V 7 bases short and J 4 bases short, with 16 bases between. Germline values: CDR1 MDHEN, CDR2 SYDVKM. Measured with immunoSEQ multiplex PCR; TCRdb has only the in-frame clones, and not every one. The table shows roughly 71,000 clones, with roughly 73% occurring only once. About this clone itself: Its specificity is not known.

At baseline, cycle 4 day 1, and cycle 7 day 1, blood was sampled. Sample: CD4+ or CD8+ T cells sorted from blood, taken in a trial of the OX40 agonist ivuxolimab. The chain uses TRBV28 and TRBJ1-2; weak D call: TRBD1 (5 bases). The sequence came from an adult with an advanced solid tumor such as melanoma, head and neck, liver or kidney cancer. The CDR3 nucleotides are TGTGCCAGCAACCCAACGGGGGACTTCTATGGCTACACCTTC. Amino acids: CASNPTGDFYGYTF.